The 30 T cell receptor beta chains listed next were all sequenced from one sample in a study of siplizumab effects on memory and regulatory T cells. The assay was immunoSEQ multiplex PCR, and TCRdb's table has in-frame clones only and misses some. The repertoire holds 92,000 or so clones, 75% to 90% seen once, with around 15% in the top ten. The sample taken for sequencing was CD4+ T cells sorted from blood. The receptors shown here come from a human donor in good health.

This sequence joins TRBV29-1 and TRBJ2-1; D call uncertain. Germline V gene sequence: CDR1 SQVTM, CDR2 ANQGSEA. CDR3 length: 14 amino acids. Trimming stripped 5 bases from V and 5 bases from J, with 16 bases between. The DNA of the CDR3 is TGCAGCGTTTTGAAAGGCGACCCTAACAATGAGCAGTTCTTC. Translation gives CSVLKGDPNNEQFF.

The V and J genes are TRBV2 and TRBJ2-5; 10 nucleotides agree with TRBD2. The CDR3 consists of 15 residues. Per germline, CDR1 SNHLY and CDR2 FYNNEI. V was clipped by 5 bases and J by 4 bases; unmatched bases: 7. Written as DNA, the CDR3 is TGTGCCAGCAGTCTAGCGGGAGCGCAGGGAGAGACCCAGTACTTC. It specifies CASSLAGAQGETQYF.

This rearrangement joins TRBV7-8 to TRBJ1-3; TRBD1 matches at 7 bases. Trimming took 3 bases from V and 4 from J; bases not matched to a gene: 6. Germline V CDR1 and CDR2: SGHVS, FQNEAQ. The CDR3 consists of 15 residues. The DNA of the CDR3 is TGTGCCAGCAGCTTGCACAGGGGAGGGGGAAACACCATATATTTT. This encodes CASSLHRGGGNTIYF.

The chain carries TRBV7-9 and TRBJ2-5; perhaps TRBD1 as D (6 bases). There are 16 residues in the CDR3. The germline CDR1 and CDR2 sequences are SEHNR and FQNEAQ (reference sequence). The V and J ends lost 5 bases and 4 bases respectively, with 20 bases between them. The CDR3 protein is CASSLIGQRGRETQYF. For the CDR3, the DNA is TGTGCCAGCAGCCTAATTGGACAGCGAGGGAGAGAGACCCAGTACTTC.

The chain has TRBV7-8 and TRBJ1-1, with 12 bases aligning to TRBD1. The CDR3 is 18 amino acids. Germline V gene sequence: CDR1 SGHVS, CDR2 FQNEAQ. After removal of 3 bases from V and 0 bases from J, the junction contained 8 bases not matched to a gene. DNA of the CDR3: TGTGCCAGCAGCTTTTCCCGGGACAGGGGGCGTATGAACACTGAAGCTTTCTTT. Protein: CASSFSRDRGRMNTEAFF. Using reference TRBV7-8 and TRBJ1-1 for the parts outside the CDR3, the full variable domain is GAGVSQSPRYKVAKRGQDVALRCDPISGHVSLFWYQQALGQGPEFLTYFQNEAQLDKSGLPSDRFFAERPEGSVSTLKIQRTQQEDSAVYLCASSFSRDRGRMNTEAFFGQGTRLTVV.

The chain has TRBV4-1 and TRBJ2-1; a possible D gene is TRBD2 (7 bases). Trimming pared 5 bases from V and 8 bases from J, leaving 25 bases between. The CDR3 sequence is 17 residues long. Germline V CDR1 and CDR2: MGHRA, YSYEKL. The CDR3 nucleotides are TGCGCCAGCAGCAAAGGGGATAGGGGGGAGGGCCGCGATGAGCAGTTCTTC. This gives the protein CASSKGDRGEGRDEQFF.

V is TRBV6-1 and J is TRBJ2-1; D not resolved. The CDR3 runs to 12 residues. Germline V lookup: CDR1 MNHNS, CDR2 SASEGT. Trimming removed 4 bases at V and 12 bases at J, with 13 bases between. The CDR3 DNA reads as TGTGCCAGCAGTGCAGAATACTTGGGGCAGTTCTTC. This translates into CASSAEYLGQFF.

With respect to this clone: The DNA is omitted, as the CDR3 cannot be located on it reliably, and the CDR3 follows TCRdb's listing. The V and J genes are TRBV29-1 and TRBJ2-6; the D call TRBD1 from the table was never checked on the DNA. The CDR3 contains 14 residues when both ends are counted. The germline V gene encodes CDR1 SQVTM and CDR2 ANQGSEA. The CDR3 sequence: CSVARGSGANVLIF.

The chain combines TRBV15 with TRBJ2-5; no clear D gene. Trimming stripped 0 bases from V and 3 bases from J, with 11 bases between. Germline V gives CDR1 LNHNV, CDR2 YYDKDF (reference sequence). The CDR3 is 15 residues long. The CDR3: CATSRDARAEETQYF. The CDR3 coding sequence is TGTGCCACCAGCAGAGATGCAAGGGCAGAAGAGACCCAGTACTTC.

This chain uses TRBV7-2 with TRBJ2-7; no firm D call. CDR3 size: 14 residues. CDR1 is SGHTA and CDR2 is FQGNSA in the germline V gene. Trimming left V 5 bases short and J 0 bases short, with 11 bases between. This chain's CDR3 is CASSAGFSSYEQYF. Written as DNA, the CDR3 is TGTGCCAGCAGCGCCGGGTTTAGCTCCTACGAGCAGTACTTC.

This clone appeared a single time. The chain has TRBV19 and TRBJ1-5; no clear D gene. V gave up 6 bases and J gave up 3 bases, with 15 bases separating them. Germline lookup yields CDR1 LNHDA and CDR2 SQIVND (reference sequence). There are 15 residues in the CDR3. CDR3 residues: CASSFLREDNQPQHF. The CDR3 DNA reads TGTGCCAGTAGCTTCCTCCGGGAAGACAATCAGCCCCAGCATTTT.

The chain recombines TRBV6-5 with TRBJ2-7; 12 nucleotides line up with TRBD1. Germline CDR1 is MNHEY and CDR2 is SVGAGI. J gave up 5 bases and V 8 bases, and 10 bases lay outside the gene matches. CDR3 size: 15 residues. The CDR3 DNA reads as TGTGCCAGCTATGACTCGGGACAGGGGGCAGACGAGCAGTACTTC. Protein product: CASYDSGQGADEQYF.

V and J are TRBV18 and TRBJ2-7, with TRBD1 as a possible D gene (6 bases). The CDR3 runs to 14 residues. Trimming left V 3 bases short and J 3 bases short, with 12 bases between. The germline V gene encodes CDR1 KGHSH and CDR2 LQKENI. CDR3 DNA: TGTGCCAGCTCACCGCGACAGGACAGCTACGAGCAGTACTTC. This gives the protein CASSPRQDSYEQYF.

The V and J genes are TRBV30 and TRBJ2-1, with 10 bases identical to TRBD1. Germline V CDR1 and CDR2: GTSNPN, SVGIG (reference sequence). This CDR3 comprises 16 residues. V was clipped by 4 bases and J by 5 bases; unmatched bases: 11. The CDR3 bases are TGTGCCTGGACTCAGCGGCCCGGGACAGGGGACAATGAGCAGTTCTTC. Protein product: CAWTQRPGTGDNEQFF.

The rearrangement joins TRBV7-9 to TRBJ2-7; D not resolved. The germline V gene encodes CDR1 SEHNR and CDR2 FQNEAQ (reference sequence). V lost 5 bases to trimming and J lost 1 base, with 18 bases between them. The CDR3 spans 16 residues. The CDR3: CASSLFWRSRSYEQYF. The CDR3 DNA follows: TGTGCCAGCAGCCTATTTTGGCGGAGCAGGTCCTACGAGCAGTACTTC.

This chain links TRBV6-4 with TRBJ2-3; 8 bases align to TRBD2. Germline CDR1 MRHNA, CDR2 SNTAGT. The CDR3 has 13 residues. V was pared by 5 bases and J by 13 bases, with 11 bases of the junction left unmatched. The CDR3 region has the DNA TGTGCCAGCAGTCAGCACCCGGGACTAGGAGAGTATTTT. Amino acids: CASSQHPGLGEYF.

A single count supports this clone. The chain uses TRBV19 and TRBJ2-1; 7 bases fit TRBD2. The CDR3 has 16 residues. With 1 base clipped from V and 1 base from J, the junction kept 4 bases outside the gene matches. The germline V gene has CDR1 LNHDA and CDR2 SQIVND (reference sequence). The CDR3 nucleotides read TGTGCCAGTAGTATAGGGGGAGGGGCGTCCTACAATGAGCAGTTCTTC. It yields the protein CASSIGGGASYNEQFF.

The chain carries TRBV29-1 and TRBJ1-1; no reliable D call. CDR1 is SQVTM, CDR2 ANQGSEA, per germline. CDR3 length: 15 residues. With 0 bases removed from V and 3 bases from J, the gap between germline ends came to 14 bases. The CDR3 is CSVEDTGKGDTEAFF. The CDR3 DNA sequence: TGCAGCGTTGAAGATACGGGAAAGGGTGACACTGAAGCTTTCTTT.

This CDR3 reads CASSLTGSTDTQYF. Here the CDR3 DNA reads TGTGCCAGCAGCTTAACGGGAAGCACAGATACGCAGTATTTT. The V and J genes are TRBV5-5 and TRBJ2-3, with a tentative D call TRBD2 (5 bases). The germline V and J ends were trimmed by 2 bases and 0 bases, with 7 bases remaining between them. Germline CDR1 and CDR2: SGHKS and YYEKEE (reference sequence). The CDR3 loop spans 14 amino acids. The variable domain in full, completed from reference TRBV5-5 and TRBJ2-3, reads DAGVTQSPTHLIKTRGQQVTLRCSPISGHKSVSWYQQVLGQGPQFIFQYYEKEERGRGNFPDRFSARQFPNYSSELNVNALLLGDSALYLCASSLTGSTDTQYFGPGTRLTVL.

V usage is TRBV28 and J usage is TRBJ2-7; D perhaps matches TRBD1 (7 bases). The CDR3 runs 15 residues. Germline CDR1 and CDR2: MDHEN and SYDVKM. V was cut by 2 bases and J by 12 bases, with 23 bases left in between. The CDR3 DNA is TGTGCCAGCAGTTTAAAGGTGACAGGGTCTTCGGGGGTGTACTTC. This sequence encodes CASSLKVTGSSGVYF.

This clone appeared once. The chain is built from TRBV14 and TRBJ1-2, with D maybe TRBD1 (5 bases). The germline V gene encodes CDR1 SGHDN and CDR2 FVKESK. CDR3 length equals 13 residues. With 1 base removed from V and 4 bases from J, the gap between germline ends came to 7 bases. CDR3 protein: CASSQVGGYGYTF. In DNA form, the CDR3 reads TGTGCCAGCAGCCAAGTGGGGGGCTATGGCTACACCTTC.

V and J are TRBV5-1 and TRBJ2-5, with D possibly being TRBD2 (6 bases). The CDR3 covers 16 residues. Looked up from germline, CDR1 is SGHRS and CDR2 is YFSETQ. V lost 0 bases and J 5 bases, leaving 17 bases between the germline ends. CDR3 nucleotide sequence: TGCGCCAGCAGCTTGGGTAATCCTACCGCGGGGGAGACCCAGTACTTC. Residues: CASSLGNPTAGETQYF.

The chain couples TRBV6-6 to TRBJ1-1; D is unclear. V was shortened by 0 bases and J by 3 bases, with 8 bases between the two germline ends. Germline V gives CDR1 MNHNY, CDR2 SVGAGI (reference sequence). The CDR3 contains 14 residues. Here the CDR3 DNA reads TGTGCCAGCAGTTACTCGGCCGGGGACACTGAAGCTTTCTTT. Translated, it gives CASSYSAGDTEAFF.

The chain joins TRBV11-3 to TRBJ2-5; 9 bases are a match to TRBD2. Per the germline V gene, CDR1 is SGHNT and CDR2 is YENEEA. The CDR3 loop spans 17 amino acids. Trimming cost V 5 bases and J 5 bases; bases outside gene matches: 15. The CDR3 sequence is CASSPRVSGRREETQYF. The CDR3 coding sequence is TGTGCCAGCAGCCCCCGGGTTAGCGGGAGAAGGGAGGAGACCCAGTACTTC.

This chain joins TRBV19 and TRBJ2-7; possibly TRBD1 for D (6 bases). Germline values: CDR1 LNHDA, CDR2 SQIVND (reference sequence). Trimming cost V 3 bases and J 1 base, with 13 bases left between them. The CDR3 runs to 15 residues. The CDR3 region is CASSIYRDISYEQYF. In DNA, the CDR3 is TGTGCCAGTAGTATTTACCGGGACATATCCTACGAGCAGTACTTC. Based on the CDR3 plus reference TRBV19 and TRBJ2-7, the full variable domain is DGGITQSPKYLFRKEGQNVTLSCEQNLNHDAMYWYRQDPGQGLRLIYYSQIVNDFQKGDIAEGYSVSREKKESFPLTVTSAQKNPTAFYLCASSIYRDISYEQYFGPGTRLTVT.

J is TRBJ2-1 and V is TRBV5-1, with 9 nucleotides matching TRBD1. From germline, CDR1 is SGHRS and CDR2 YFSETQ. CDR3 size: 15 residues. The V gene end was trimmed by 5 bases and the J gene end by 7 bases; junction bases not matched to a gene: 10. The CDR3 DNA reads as TGCGCCAGCAGAAAAAGTTCGGGACAGGGTAATGAGCAGTTCTTC. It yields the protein CASRKSSGQGNEQFF. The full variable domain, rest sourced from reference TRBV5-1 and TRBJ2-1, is KAGVTQTPRYLIKTRGQQVTLSCSPISGHRSVSWYQQTPGQGLQFLFEYFSETQRNKGNFPGRFSGRQFSNSRSEMNVSTLELGDSALYLCASRKSSGQGNEQFFGPGTRLTVL.

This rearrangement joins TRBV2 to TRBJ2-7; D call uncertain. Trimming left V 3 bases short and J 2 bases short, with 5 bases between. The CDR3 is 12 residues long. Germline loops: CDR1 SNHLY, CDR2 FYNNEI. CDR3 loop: CASSDQPYEQYF. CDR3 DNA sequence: TGTGCCAGCAGTGATCAACCCTACGAGCAGTACTTC.

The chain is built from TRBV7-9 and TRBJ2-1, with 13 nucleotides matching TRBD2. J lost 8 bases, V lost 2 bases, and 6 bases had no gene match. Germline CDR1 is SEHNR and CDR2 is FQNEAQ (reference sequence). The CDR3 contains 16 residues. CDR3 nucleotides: TGTGCCAGCAGCTTAACTCCGGGACTAGCGGGACATGAGCAGTTCTTC. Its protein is CASSLTPGLAGHEQFF.

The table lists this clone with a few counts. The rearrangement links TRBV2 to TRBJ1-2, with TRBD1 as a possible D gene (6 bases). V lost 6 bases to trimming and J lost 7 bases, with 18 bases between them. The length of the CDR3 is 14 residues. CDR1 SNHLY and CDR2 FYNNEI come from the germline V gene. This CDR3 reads CASREDRTSGGYTF. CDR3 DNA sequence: TGTGCCAGCAGGGAGGACAGAACATCGGGTGGCTACACCTTC.

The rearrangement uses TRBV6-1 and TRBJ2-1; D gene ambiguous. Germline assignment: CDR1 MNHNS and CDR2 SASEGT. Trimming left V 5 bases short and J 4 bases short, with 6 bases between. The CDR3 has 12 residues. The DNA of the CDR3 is TGTGCCAGCAGTCCGGATTACAATGAGCAGTTCTTC. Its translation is CASSPDYNEQFF.